The 18 T cell receptor beta chains below were found in one sample sequenced in a study of technical replicates of blood from several donors (dated by TCRdb to about 2017). Library preparation used the immunoSEQ multiplex PCR assay. TCRdb stores this immuneACCESS table with in-frame sequences only. Part of the clones is absent; in the studies checked, under half of the shortfall reflects unresolved V genes, and no reason is known for the rest. Counted in this sample were tens of thousands of clones; around 95% of them appeared once. Together, the top ten hold less than 0.25% of the sample. Sequencing input: T cells isolated from PBMCs. Receptors were obtained from a human donor in good health.

V and J are TRBV6-5 and TRBJ2-1, with 13 bases aligning to TRBD2. CDR1 MNHEY and CDR2 SVGAGI come from the germline V gene. Trimming cost V 6 bases and J 9 bases; bases outside gene matches: 5. The CDR3 has 14 amino acids. CDR3 sequence: CASSGLAGVGEQFF. As DNA, the CDR3 is TGTGCCAGCAGCGGACTAGCGGGAGTTGGTGAGCAGTTCTTC.

The chain carries TRBV13 and TRBJ2-3; tentative D call: TRBD1 (5 bases). V was trimmed by 5 bases and J by 5 bases, leaving 14 bases between them. Germline V gene data show CDR1 as PRHDT and CDR2 as FYEKMQ (reference sequence). The CDR3 has 14 amino acids. The CDR3 region is CASSPTGFLDTQYF. The CDR3 coding sequence is TGTGCCAGCAGCCCTACAGGCTTCCTAGATACGCAGTATTTT.

The J gene is TRBJ2-3, the V gene TRBV6-6; D is possibly TRBD1 (6 bases). The CDR3 covers 14 residues. Germline CDR1 reads MNHNY; CDR2 reads SVGAGI (reference sequence). With 2 bases removed from V and 6 bases from J, the gap between germline ends came to 12 bases. CDR3 amino acids: CASSYQGRRDTQYF. CDR3 nucleotide sequence: TGTGCCAGCAGTTACCAGGGGCGTAGGGATACGCAGTATTTT.

The chain joins TRBV14 to TRBJ2-3, with TRBD2 as a possible D gene (6 bases). Trimming left V 4 bases short and J 3 bases short, with 20 bases between. This CDR3 region has 17 residues. Germline loops: CDR1 SGHDN, CDR2 FVKESK. In nucleotides, the CDR3 is TGTGCCAGCAGCCCCCTGGGCGGGGAGGAAATAACAGATACGCAGTATTTT. This codes for CASSPLGGEEITDTQYF. The whole variable domain, remainder taken from reference TRBV14 and TRBJ2-3, is EAGVTQFPSHSVIEKGQTVTLRCDPISGHDNLYWYRRVMGKEIKFLLHFVKESKQDESGMPNNRFLAERTGGTYSTLKVQPAELEDSGVYFCASSPLGGEEITDTQYFGPGTRLTVL.

The J gene is TRBJ2-2, the V gene TRBV7-8, with 10 positions matching TRBD1. Germline loops: CDR1 SGHVS, CDR2 FQNEAQ. This CDR3 comprises 16 residues. V was clipped by 5 bases and J by 5 bases; unmatched bases: 8. This CDR3 reads CASSPGTGEDTGELFF. The CDR3 nucleotides read TGTGCCAGCAGCCCAGGGACAGGGGAGGATACCGGGGAGCTGTTTTTT.

This chain uses TRBV5-1 with TRBJ2-7; 8 nucleotides agree with TRBD2. The CDR3 length is 15 residues. With V trimmed by 4 bases and J by 7 bases, 13 bases remained unmatched. CDR1 and CDR2 (germline): SGHRS, YFSETQ. The chain's CDR3 is CASSPDSGTWSEQYF. The CDR3 DNA reads as TGCGCCAGCAGCCCAGATAGCGGGACCTGGAGTGAGCAGTACTTC.

The rearrangement links TRBV6-5 to TRBJ2-1, with 11 bases identical to TRBD2. Germline V gene data show CDR1 as MNHEY and CDR2 as SVGAGI. V lost 7 bases, J lost 8 bases, and 7 bases stayed unmatched. This CDR3 is built from 14 residues. Here the CDR3 DNA reads TGTGCCAGCAAGACTAGCGGGGTACTGGATGAGCAGTTCTTC. The encoded protein is CASKTSGVLDEQFF.

This sequence joins TRBV19 and TRBJ2-7, with D tentatively TRBD1 (6 bases). The CDR3 covers 13 residues. Germline CDR1 LNHDA, CDR2 SQIVND (reference sequence). Deletions cut 6 bases from V and 3 bases from J, with 12 bases between. In nucleotides, the CDR3 is TGTGCCAGTAGCCCGACACAGGGCTACGAGCAGTACTTC. Translation gives CASSPTQGYEQYF.

The genes are TRBV7-6 and TRBJ2-7; 8 bases fit TRBD2. CDR3 length: 15 residues. CDR1 is SGHVS and CDR2 is FNYEAQ in the germline V gene. V was pared by 2 bases and J by 2 bases, with 5 bases of the junction left unmatched. The CDR3, as DNA: TGTGCCAGCAGCTTACCAGCGGGGGCAACCTACGAGCAGTACTTC. Its protein product is CASSLPAGATYEQYF.

The DNA for the CDR3 is TGTGCCAGTAGTGCGCAGGGTTACGAGCAGTACTTC. Residues: CASSAQGYEQYF. The rearrangement joins TRBV19 to TRBJ2-7; D perhaps matches TRBD1 (5 bases). CDR3 size: 12 residues. V was cut by 5 bases and J by 4 bases, with 9 bases left in between. The V gene's germline CDR1 is LNHDA and CDR2 SQIVND (reference sequence).

The V and J genes are TRBV28 and TRBJ1-5; 10 bases match TRBD1. The CDR3 extends over 16 amino acids. The germline V gene has CDR1 MDHEN and CDR2 SYDVKM. The V and J ends lost 5 bases and 2 bases, in that order; junction bases with no gene match: 6. CDR3 residues: CASSPPGTGGNQPQHF. CDR3 coding DNA: TGTGCCAGCAGTCCACCAGGGACAGGGGGCAATCAGCCCCAGCATTTT.

V is TRBV5-1 and J is TRBJ2-7; TRBD2 matches at 11 bases. With 2 bases clipped from V and 6 bases from J, the junction kept 4 bases outside the gene matches. The CDR3 is made up of 14 amino acids. The germline gives CDR1 SGHRS, CDR2 YFSETQ. The CDR3 coding sequence is TGCGCCAGCAGCTTAGGGACTAGCGGCATCGAGCAGTACTTC. This sequence encodes CASSLGTSGIEQYF.

This clone was counted once. This chain's CDR3 is CASSLAEVAGELFF. The DNA for the CDR3 is TGTGCCAGCAGCTTGGCCGAGGTGGCCGGGGAGCTGTTTTTT. The chain is built from TRBV5-4 and TRBJ2-2; D gene ambiguous. The V and J ends lost 0 bases and 6 bases respectively, with 9 bases between them. The germline gives CDR1 SGHNT, CDR2 YYREEE (reference sequence). The CDR3 extends over 14 amino acids.

The chain couples TRBV7-6 to TRBJ2-2; D is possibly TRBD2 (5 bases). This CDR3 is 14 amino acids long. Germline V gene sequence: CDR1 SGHVS, CDR2 FNYEAQ. Trimming pared 3 bases from V and 2 bases from J, leaving 7 bases between. The CDR3 is CASSLRVNTGELFF. CDR3 in DNA: TGTGCCAGCAGCTTGAGGGTAAACACCGGGGAGCTGTTTTTT.

This clone appeared a single time. The rearrangement uses TRBV7-9 and TRBJ1-1; D unclear. The germline gives CDR1 SEHNR, CDR2 FQNEAQ (reference sequence). This CDR3 comprises 15 residues. Trimming cost V 5 bases and J 0 bases, with 13 bases left between them. The chain's CDR3 is CASSPRGGLNTEAFF. The CDR3 DNA is TGTGCCAGCAGCCCCCGGGGAGGGTTGAACACTGAAGCTTTCTTT.

The J gene is TRBJ2-1, the V gene TRBV15; a possible D gene is TRBD1 (5 bases). This CDR3 has 14 residues. The V end lost 7 bases, the J end lost 5 bases, and 15 bases lay between the germline ends. Germline values: CDR1 LNHNV, CDR2 YYDKDF (reference sequence). CDR3 protein: CATIDSVGHNEQFF. Here the CDR3 DNA reads TGTGCCACCATCGACAGCGTCGGGCACAATGAGCAGTTCTTC.

The rearrangement uses TRBV15 and TRBJ2-1; 9 positions match TRBD2. The germline V gene has CDR1 LNHNV and CDR2 YYDKDF (reference sequence). The CDR3 is 14 residues long. Germline trimming cut 3 bases from V and 8 bases from J; bases unmatched to any gene: 5. CDR3 sequence reads: CATSRVAGEDEQFF. In nucleotides, the CDR3 is TGTGCCACCAGCAGGGTAGCGGGAGAGGATGAGCAGTTCTTC.

The chain carries TRBV5-4 and TRBJ2-7; tentatively, D is TRBD1 (6 bases). CDR3 length: 15 residues. V lost 3 bases to trimming and J lost 3 bases, with 16 bases between them. Germline lookup yields CDR1 SGHNT and CDR2 YYREEE (reference sequence). This chain's CDR3 is CASSSRAGTNYEQYF. CDR3 in DNA: TGTGCCAGCAGCTCTAGAGCCGGGACAAACTACGAGCAGTACTTC.